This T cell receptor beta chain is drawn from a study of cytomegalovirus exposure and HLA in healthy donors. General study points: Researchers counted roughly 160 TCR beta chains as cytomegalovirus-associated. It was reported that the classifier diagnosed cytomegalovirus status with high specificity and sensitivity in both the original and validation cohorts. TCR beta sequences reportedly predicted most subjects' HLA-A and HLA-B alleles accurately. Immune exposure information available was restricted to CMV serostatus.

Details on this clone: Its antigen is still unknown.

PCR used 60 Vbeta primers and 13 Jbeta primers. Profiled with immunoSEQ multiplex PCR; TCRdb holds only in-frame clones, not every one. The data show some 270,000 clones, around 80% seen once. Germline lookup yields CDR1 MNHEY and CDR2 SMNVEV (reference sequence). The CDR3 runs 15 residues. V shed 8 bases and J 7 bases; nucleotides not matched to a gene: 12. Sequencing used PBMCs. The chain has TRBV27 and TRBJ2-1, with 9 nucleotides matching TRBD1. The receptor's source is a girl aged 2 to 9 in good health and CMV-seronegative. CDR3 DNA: TGTGCCAGCGGAGGTATGTCACAGGGGGCGAATGAGCAGTTCTTC. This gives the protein CASGGMSQGANEQFF.